Listed here are 2 T cell receptor beta chains from one sample, sequenced in a study. TCRdb independently ran MiXCR on the RT-PCR reads; one entry per CDR3 protein. The data hold more than 600,000 distinct CDR3 sequences, with approximately 15% observed a single time. Material: memory CD4+ T cells from blood. The receptors originated from a female donor in good health, serving as a healthy control.

The rearrangement links TRBV5-6 to TRBJ2-2; no firm D call. CDR1 is SGHDT and CDR2 is YYEEEE in the germline V gene. The CDR3 contains 12 residues. Deletions cut 5 bases from V and 4 bases from J, with 6 bases between. Written as DNA, the CDR3 is TGTGCCAGCAGTCGTCCCACCGGGGAGCTGTTTTTT. Translating gives CASSRPTGELFF.

The rearrangement links TRBV20-1 to TRBJ1-4, with 7 bases aligning to TRBD1. The CDR3 totals 16 residues. V trimming: 0 bases; J trimming: 12 bases; junction bases outside the gene matches: 16. CDR1 and CDR2 from the germline V gene are DFQATT and SNEGSKA (reference sequence). Here the CDR3 DNA reads TGCAGTGCTAGAGATCGACTGGGACAGAGGGATGGGGAACTGTTTTTT. This translates into CSARDRLGQRDGELFF.